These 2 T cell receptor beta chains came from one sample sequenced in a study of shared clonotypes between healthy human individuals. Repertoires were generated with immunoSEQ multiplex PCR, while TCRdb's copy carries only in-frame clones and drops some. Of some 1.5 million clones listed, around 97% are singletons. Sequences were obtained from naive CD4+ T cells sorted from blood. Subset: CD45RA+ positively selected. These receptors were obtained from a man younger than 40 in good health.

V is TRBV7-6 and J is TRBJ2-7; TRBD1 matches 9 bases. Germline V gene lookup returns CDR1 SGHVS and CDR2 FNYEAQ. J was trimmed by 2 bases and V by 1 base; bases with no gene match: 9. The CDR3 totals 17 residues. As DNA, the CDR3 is TGTGCCAGCAGCTTAGGCCGGGACAGGGTAAGCCCCTACGAGCAGTACTTC. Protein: CASSLGRDRVSPYEQYF.

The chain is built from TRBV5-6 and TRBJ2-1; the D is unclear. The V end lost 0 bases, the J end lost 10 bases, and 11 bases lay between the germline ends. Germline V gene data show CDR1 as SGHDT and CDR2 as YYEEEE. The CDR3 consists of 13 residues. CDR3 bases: TGTGCCAGCAGCTTGGGTAGGCCCGGGGAGCAGTTCTTC. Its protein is CASSLGRPGEQFF.